The rows below give T cell receptor beta chains drawn from one sample of a study of early T cells in non-severe SARS-CoV-2 infection. TCRdb re-called the 5' RACE reads with MiXCR, one entry per CDR3 protein. Of tens of thousands of distinct CDR3 sequences listed, roughly 6% were seen once; the top ten hold 5% to 6.5%. Sequencing was performed on whole blood. The receptor source for this set is an adult who was a healthcare worker with PCR-confirmed SARS-CoV-2 infection or an uninfected control (not recorded which). CDR3s include the opening cysteine and the closing phenylalanine or tryptophan. A D gene is named only where the DNA matches it firmly. Size is stated for part of the rows, as once, few or many counts, or as a class when the clone is expanded.

d_gene	abundance	v_gene	j_gene	CDR3nt	CDR3aa
TRBD1	few	TRBV28	TRBJ2-7	TGTGCCAGCAGTTCCGCCGGGACAGATATCCCCACCTCGCAGTACTTC	CASSSAGTDIPTSQYF
-	many	TRBV5-1	TRBJ2-5	TGCGCCAGCAGCTCCAGGGGGGACGGGACCCAGTACTTC	CASSSRGDGTQYF
TRBD1	-	TRBV7-9	TRBJ1-2	TGTGCCAGCAGCTTCCCCCGGGACAGGGCGTTAGGCTACACCTTC	CASSFPRDRALGYTF
-	many	TRBV20-1	TRBJ2-3	TGCAGTGCTAGCTTATCGGGGTCGGGATATGGTTATACGCAGTATTTT	CSASLSGSGYGYTQYF
-	many	TRBV20-1	TRBJ2-3	TGCAGTGCTACCCCGCCAACGGGTCGGGGGCGAGGAGATACGCAGTATTTT	CSATPPTGRGRGDTQYF
TRBD1	many	TRBV5-4	TRBJ1-4	TGTGCCAGCAGTCTAGGGACAGACAATGAAAAACTGTTTTTT	CASSLGTDNEKLFF
-	many	TRBV7-9	TRBJ1-1	TGTGCCAGCAGCTTTGGGGAGAACACTGAAGCTTTCTTT	CASSFGENTEAFF
-	many	TRBV4-1	TRBJ2-1	TGCGCCAGCAGCCAAGATCGGGGGTCTGAGCAGTTCTTC	CASSQDRGSEQFF
-	-	TRBV7-9	TRBJ1-1	TGTGCCAGCAGCATTTTCGGGTTAGGGGCTTTCTTT	CASSIFGLGAFF
-	-	TRBV7-8	TRBJ2-5	TGTGCCAGCAGCATTGGGACTGGAACCCGCGAGACCCAGTACTTC	CASSIGTGTRETQYF
-	many	TRBV6-1	TRBJ1-1	TGTGCCAGCGGCAGGGGAATGGGAAACACTGAAGCTTTCTTT	CASGRGMGNTEAFF
-	few	TRBV20-1	TRBJ1-3	TGCAGTGCTAGGCCCCAGAGCTCTGGAAACACCATATATTTT	CSARPQSSGNTIYF
TRBD2	many	TRBV18	TRBJ2-1	TGTGCCAGCTCACCGGGAGCGGGAGAGTTCTTC	CASSPGAGEFF
-	many	TRBV7-3	TRBJ2-3	TGTGCCAGCAGCCCCGGGGGCGTCGATACGCAGTATTTT	CASSPGGVDTQYF
-	-	TRBV10-3	TRBJ1-3	TGTGCCATCAGTGAGTCGGCAGCTGGAAACACCATATATTTT	CAISESAAGNTIYF
-	many	TRBV6-1	TRBJ2-1	TGTGCCAGCAGGGTAACCGGGACTCCGAATGAGCAGTTCTTC	CASRVTGTPNEQFF
-	few	TRBV19	TRBJ1-2	TGTGCCAGTAGTCCGGACAGCTATGGCTACACCTTC	CASSPDSYGYTF
-	many	TRBV3-1	TRBJ2-1	TGTGCCAGCGGACTGATGTACAATGAGCAGTTCTTC	CASGLMYNEQFF